Following are 25 T cell receptor beta chains from one sample sequenced in a study of shared clonotypes between healthy human individuals. In the naive CD8 group, cells lacked CD45RO and were positively selected for CCR7, so terminally differentiated effector memory CD45RA+ cells were left out. The protocol was immunoSEQ multiplex PCR, while the TCRdb copy is restricted to in-frame clones and leaves out a portion. The sample lists roughly 2.1 million clones; 85% to 95% were seen once. The specimen sequenced was naive CD8+ T cells from PBMCs. These receptors came from a man younger than 35 in good health. Some clones in this sample may be carry-over from other donors' samples.

This clone has only one observation. Here the CDR3 DNA reads TGTGCCAGCAGCCAAGATGGGCTCAGCTCCTACGAGCAGTACTTC. It yields the protein CASSQDGLSSYEQYF. V is TRBV4-2 and J is TRBJ2-7; D not resolved. V was pared by 0 bases and J by 0 bases, with 9 bases between. This CDR3 comprises 15 residues. Germline V lookup: CDR1 LGHNA, CDR2 YNFKEQ.

V is TRBV5-1 and J is TRBJ2-2; the D is unclear. Germline lookup yields CDR1 SGHRS and CDR2 YFSETQ. The ends were cut back, 3 bases at V and 5 bases at J, with 8 bases in the middle. This CDR3 has 13 residues. CDR3 nucleotide sequence: TGCGCCAGCAGCTACGTGGGGACCGGGGAGCTGTTTTTT. It encodes CASSYVGTGELFF.

V gene TRBV5-1 combines with J gene TRBJ2-1; no definite D call. The CDR3 is 19 amino acids. The germline V and J ends were trimmed by 0 bases and 0 bases, with 19 bases remaining between them. The V gene's germline CDR1 is SGHRS and CDR2 YFSETQ. The CDR3, as DNA: TGCGCCAGCAGCTTGGCCCAAAGGGTAGGCCTTAGCTCCTACAATGAGCAGTTCTTC. This translates into CASSLAQRVGLSSYNEQFF.

The rearrangement joins TRBV25-1 to TRBJ2-5, with D perhaps assigned TRBD1 or TRBD2 (5 bases each). Matching the DNA end better, TRBJ2-7 makes the J call doubtful. The CDR3 consists of 11 residues. Looked up from germline, CDR1 is MGHDK and CDR2 is SYGVNS. CDR3 protein: CASRWGYEQYF. As DNA, the CDR3 is TGTGCCAGCAGGTGGGGGTACGAGCAGTACTTC.

The chain links TRBV19 to TRBJ1-5, with a weak D call TRBD1 (5 bases). The CDR3 runs to 18 residues. The V end lost 9 bases, the J end lost 7 bases, and 31 bases lay between the germline ends. Germline loops: CDR1 LNHDA, CDR2 SQIVND (reference sequence). The DNA for the CDR3 is TGTGCCAGCACTAAAATCCGGGACGGACCCCTGGTCGGACAGCCCCAGCATTTT. Protein sequence: CASTKIRDGPLVGQPQHF.

The chain joins TRBV6-5 to TRBJ2-5, with TRBD2 as a possible D gene (5 bases). CDR3 size: 14 residues. V was cut by 5 bases and J by 2 bases, with 12 bases left in between. CDR1 is MNHEY, CDR2 SVGAGI, per germline. The CDR3 nucleotides read TGTGCCAGCAGTACTAGTTCCATGCAAGAGACCCAGTACTTC. Its translation is CASSTSSMQETQYF.

On this clone: This sample also contains other DNA sequences that code for the same CDR3. The rearrangement uses TRBV27 and TRBJ2-7; a weak D match, TRBD1 (6 bases). Trimming removed 2 bases from V and 3 bases from J, with 11 bases in between. The CDR3 is made up of 14 amino acids. In germline, CDR1 is MNHEY, CDR2 SMNVEV (reference sequence). The CDR3 nucleotides read TGTGCCAGCAGTTTAAGGGGGAAGGTCTACGAGCAGTACTTC. This translates into CASSLRGKVYEQYF.

Turning to this clone: Other nucleotide sequences from this sample produce the same CDR3. The chain employs TRBV27 and TRBJ1-5, with D uncertain. The germline gives CDR1 MNHEY, CDR2 SMNVEV (reference sequence). There are 13 residues in the CDR3. V was trimmed by 6 bases and J by 0 bases, leaving 6 bases between them. The CDR3 reads CASSPYSNQPQHF. DNA for the CDR3: TGTGCCAGCAGCCCATATAGCAATCAGCCCCAGCATTTT.

The chain couples TRBV7-8 to TRBJ1-1; no definite D call. Trimming shortened V by 1 base and J by 1 base, and 10 bases separated the two germline ends. The CDR3 is 15 amino acids. Germline V gene lookup returns CDR1 SGHVS and CDR2 FQNEAQ. The CDR3 loop is CASSLGGEGNTEAFF. The CDR3 DNA is TGTGCCAGCAGCTTAGGCGGGGAGGGGAACACTGAAGCTTTCTTT.

The chain couples TRBV27 to TRBJ1-1, with D maybe TRBD1 (6 bases). CDR1 MNHEY and CDR2 SMNVEV come from the germline V gene (reference sequence). With 1 base removed from V and 7 bases from J, the gap between germline ends came to 16 bases. The length of the CDR3 is 15 residues. CDR3 in amino acids: CASSLYQGWGGEAFF. The CDR3 DNA reads as TGTGCCAGCAGTTTATATCAGGGGTGGGGAGGTGAAGCTTTCTTT.

The genes are TRBV4-1 and TRBJ1-2, with 9 bases identical to TRBD1. Germline assignment: CDR1 MGHRA and CDR2 YSYEKL. The CDR3 has 16 residues. The junction had 10 bases not matched to a gene; V was cut back by 3 bases and J by 5 bases. DNA of the CDR3: TGCGCCAGCAGCCACGCCCGGGACAGGGTACAGTATGGCTACACCTTC. This sequence encodes CASSHARDRVQYGYTF.

V gene TRBV10-3 combines with J gene TRBJ1-1; the match to TRBD1 covers 11 bases. V shed 3 bases and J 4 bases; nucleotides not matched to a gene: 4. CDR3 length equals 15 residues. Germline CDR1 and CDR2: ENHRY and SYGVKD. This CDR3 is CAISERGTGGTEAFF. The DNA of the CDR3 is TGTGCCATCAGTGAAAGAGGGACAGGGGGCACTGAAGCTTTCTTT.

The chain links TRBV19 to TRBJ1-2; D not resolved. Per germline, CDR1 LNHDA and CDR2 SQIVND (reference sequence). The CDR3 is 17 amino acids. The V and J ends lost 4 bases and 4 bases respectively, with 22 bases between them. In DNA form, the CDR3 reads TGTGCCAGTAGTACCTCCACCCCTGATCGGTACCTCTATGGCTACACCTTC. The encoded protein is CASSTSTPDRYLYGYTF.

This chain links TRBV28 with TRBJ2-2; D is possibly TRBD1 (6 bases). Germline lookup yields CDR1 MDHEN and CDR2 SYDVKM. This CDR3 comprises 16 residues. Trimming left V 5 bases short and J 0 bases short, with 13 bases between. CDR3 nucleotides: TGTGCCAGCAGTGTTCAGGGGTTCGCGAACACCGGGGAGCTGTTTTTT. The encoded protein is CASSVQGFANTGELFF.

A single count supports this clone. The rearrangement joins TRBV27 to TRBJ1-2; D is unclear. CDR1 is MNHEY, CDR2 SMNVEV, per germline (reference sequence). The CDR3 is 14 amino acids. V lost 6 bases and J lost 1, with 12 bases in between. CDR3 sequence: CASSPGVFNYGYTF. The CDR3 DNA reads TGTGCCAGCAGCCCGGGAGTCTTTAACTATGGCTACACCTTC.

Remarks on this clone: Other DNA sequences of this sample code for an identical CDR3. This chain joins TRBV19 and TRBJ2-7; D possibly uses TRBD1 or TRBD2 (5 bases each). This CDR3 contains 14 residues. V lost 5 bases and J 2 bases, leaving 13 bases between the germline ends. The germline gives CDR1 LNHDA, CDR2 SQIVND (reference sequence). The CDR3 protein is CASSARDGTYEQYF. CDR3 bases: TGTGCCAGTAGTGCACGGGACGGCACCTACGAGCAGTACTTC.

The rearrangement uses TRBV19 and TRBJ2-7; 7 nucleotides agree with TRBD1. Trimming removed 5 bases from V and 3 bases from J; junction bases left unmatched: 7. Germline V lookup: CDR1 LNHDA, CDR2 SQIVND (reference sequence). The CDR3 covers 14 residues. CDR3 in amino acids: CASSPWDSYYEQYF. Written as DNA, the CDR3 is TGTGCCAGTAGTCCCTGGGACAGTTACTACGAGCAGTACTTC.

This clone showed up just once. This chain uses TRBV14 with TRBJ2-7; TRBD1 matches 9 bases. Trimming removed 4 bases from V and 4 bases from J; junction bases left unmatched: 17. Germline CDR1 SGHDN, CDR2 FVKESK. The CDR3 spans 18 residues. CDR3 in DNA: TGTGCCAGCAGCCCGGACAGGGGTTTAGGCGGAGCCGCTTACGAGCAGTACTTC. This gives the protein CASSPDRGLGGAAYEQYF.

CDR3 loop: CASSTYRGEHEQFF. The CDR3 bases are TGTGCCAGCAGTACCTATAGGGGGGAACATGAGCAGTTCTTC. This chain links TRBV6-5 with TRBJ2-1, with D perhaps being TRBD1 or TRBD2 (6 bases each). Germline lookup yields CDR1 MNHEY and CDR2 SVGAGI. This CDR3 comprises 14 residues. V gave up 5 bases and J gave up 8 bases, with 16 bases separating them.

The rearrangement uses TRBV5-4 and TRBJ1-2, with no clear D. The germline gives CDR1 SGHNT, CDR2 YYREEE (reference sequence). V gave up 0 bases and J gave up 5 bases, with 8 bases separating them. The CDR3 extends over 13 amino acids. The CDR3 spells CASSLVTSYGYTF. DNA of the CDR3: TGTGCCAGCAGCTTGGTTACCTCATATGGCTACACCTTC.

The count of this clone is one. CDR3 protein: CASSTRSANEQYF. CDR3 in DNA: TGTGCCAGCAGTACCCGTTCCGCAAACGAGCAGTACTTC. The J gene is TRBJ2-7, the V gene TRBV27; D remains ambiguous. Per germline, CDR1 MNHEY and CDR2 SMNVEV (reference sequence). The CDR3 consists of 13 residues. V was clipped by 5 bases and J by 5 bases, with 13 bases between them.

This chain links TRBV5-1 with TRBJ2-1, with 7 bases aligning to TRBD2. The J segment lost 2 bases and the V segment lost 1 base, leaving 15 bases of the junction unmatched. The CDR3 covers 19 residues. Per the germline V gene, CDR1 is SGHRS and CDR2 is YFSETQ. The CDR3 is CASSLRLGGGRNPYNEQFF. The CDR3 DNA reads TGCGCCAGCAGCTTGCGGTTGGGTGGCGGGAGAAACCCCTACAATGAGCAGTTCTTC.

The genes are TRBV30 and TRBJ1-3; the D is unclear. The CDR3 sequence is 13 residues long. Looked up from germline, CDR1 is GTSNPN and CDR2 is SVGIG (reference sequence). CDR3 DNA sequence: TGTGTAGTGGCGGGTCGAGCTGGAAACACCATATATTTT. It codes for CVVAGRAGNTIYF.

The chain combines TRBV7-3 with TRBJ1-3, with no clear D. The length of the CDR3 is 17 residues. Germline assignment: CDR1 SGHTA and CDR2 FQGTGA. With 0 bases removed from V and 0 bases from J, the gap between germline ends came to 12 bases. The CDR3 region is CASSLTGGSSSGNTIYF. The CDR3, as DNA: TGTGCCAGCAGCTTAACCGGAGGGAGTAGCTCTGGAAACACCATATATTTT.

Note on this clone: Distinct nucleotide sequences in the sample also encode this CDR3. V and J are TRBV9 and TRBJ2-7; D possibly matches TRBD1 or TRBD2 (5 bases each). V gave up 4 bases and J gave up 2 bases, with 13 bases separating them. The CDR3 sequence is 14 residues long. The germline V gene encodes CDR1 SGDLS and CDR2 YYNGEE. CDR3 residues: CASSLGLAPYEQYF. The CDR3 region has the DNA TGTGCCAGCAGCCTGGGGCTAGCTCCCTACGAGCAGTACTTC.